A single sample is the source of the 27 T cell receptor beta chains below, sequenced in a study of response to subunit inactivated influenza vaccine (dated by TCRdb to 2016 to 2019). The method behind the library was RT-PCR. Sequencing instrument: Illumina HiSeq 2500. Using fastp at Q25 and MiXCR, TCRdb reprocessed the public reads and kept productive beta chains. Every CDR3 protein is listed once, alongside the most common genes and DNA of its rows. This sample lists 500,000 to 600,000 distinct CDR3 sequences; approximately 15% were detected once. The top ten constitute roughly 3.1% of the sample. This material consisted of CD4+ T cells sorted from PBMCs, taken 23 months after vaccination. The receptors come from a man aged 50 to 69 who received an inactivated influenza vaccine. Donor details come from another sample of the same person, matched by shared clones.

This chain joins TRBV29-1 and TRBJ2-4, with no clear D. This CDR3 has 15 residues. CDR1 is SQVTM, CDR2 ANQGSEA, per germline. V dropped 5 bases and J dropped 3 bases, with 17 bases sitting between them. The CDR3 is CSVTMKLMDKNIQYF. CDR3 DNA: TGCAGCGTTACGATGAAACTGATGGACAAAAACATTCAGTACTTC. Combining the CDR3 with reference TRBV29-1 and TRBJ2-4 gives the whole variable domain SAVISQKPSRDICQRGTSLTIQCQVDSQVTMMFWYRQQPGQSLTLIATANQGSEATYESGFVIDKFPISRPNLTFSTLTVSNMSPEDSSIYLCSVTMKLMDKNIQYFGAGTRLSVL.

About this clonotype itself: Relative to the germline gene, one junction end is altered; a read error may explain this. The chain uses TRBV28 and TRBJ2-6; TRBD1 might be the D (8 bases). The CDR3 sequence is 18 residues long. From germline, CDR1 is MDHEN and CDR2 SYDVKM. The CDR3 DNA is TGTGCCGGCAGTTCCACAGGGGGGGCTTTCTCTGGGGCCAACGTCCTGACTTTC. This gives the protein CAGSSTGGAFSGANVLTF.

This clonotype was seen a handful of times. This chain links TRBV6-2 or TRBV6-3 with TRBJ2-7, with TRBD2 as a possible D gene (5 bases). The V and J ends lost 5 bases and 4 bases respectively, with 15 bases between them. The CDR3 spans 14 residues. The germline gives CDR1 MNHEY, CDR2 SVGEGT. In nucleotides, the CDR3 is TGTGCCAGCAGTAGAAGGGCGGGCAATTACGAGCAGTACTTC. This sequence encodes CASSRRAGNYEQYF.

This clonotype was picked up a small number of times. The chain has TRBV20-1 and TRBJ2-3; D is uncertain. The V gene's germline CDR1 is DFQATT and CDR2 SNEGSKA (reference sequence). The CDR3 length is 14 residues. Trimming shortened V by 0 bases and J by 4 bases, and 11 bases separated the two germline ends. CDR3 loop: CSAREWTTSDTQYF. The CDR3 DNA reads as TGCAGTGCTAGAGAATGGACCACATCAGATACGCAGTATTTT.

Many counts were recorded for this clonotype. The chain recombines TRBV7-6 with TRBJ2-7; D is possibly TRBD1 (8 bases). The germline V gene has CDR1 SGHVS and CDR2 FNYEAQ. Between the trimmed V and J ends, which lost 0 bases and 1 base, there was a span of 10 bases. CDR3 length equals 15 residues. The CDR3 sequence is CASSLAQGGSYEQYF. Here the CDR3 DNA reads TGTGCCAGCAGCTTAGCACAGGGGGGGTCCTACGAGCAGTACTTC.

This rearrangement joins TRBV20-1 to TRBJ1-5; the D is unclear. CDR3 length equals 12 residues. Germline CDR1 and CDR2: DFQATT and SNEGSKA (reference sequence). V was clipped by 4 bases and J by 2 bases, with 6 bases between them. The CDR3 sequence: CSAIGRNQPQHF. The CDR3 DNA reads TGCAGTGCTATTGGCCGCAATCAGCCCCAGCATTTT.

The chain recombines TRBV20-1 with TRBJ1-2, with D unclear. Trimming took 6 bases from V and 0 from J, leaving 20 bases between them. Germline V lookup: CDR1 DFQATT, CDR2 SNEGSKA (reference sequence). This CDR3 has 16 residues. The CDR3: CSAPTRLGFPNYGYTF. The CDR3 DNA reads TGCAGTGCGCCCACGAGGCTGGGTTTTCCTAACTATGGCTACACCTTC.

The sample holds a few counts of this clonotype. The rearrangement joins TRBV15 to TRBJ2-1; unclear D gene. The V and J ends lost 1 base and 5 bases respectively, with 9 bases between them. The CDR3 has 14 amino acids. Germline V CDR1 and CDR2: LNHNV, YYDKDF (reference sequence). CDR3 amino acids: CATSRVLGNNEQFF. CDR3 nucleotides: TGTGCCACCAGCAGAGTTCTGGGAAACAATGAGCAGTTCTTC.

The rearrangement links TRBV28 to TRBJ2-7, with D possibly TRBD2 on 5 matching bases. V lost 7 bases and J 5 bases, leaving 18 bases between the germline ends. The germline V gene encodes CDR1 MDHEN and CDR2 SYDVKM. The CDR3 runs 14 residues. The CDR3 here is CASTPGSWVDEQYF. For the CDR3, the DNA is TGTGCCAGCACTCCGGGGTCCTGGGTAGACGAGCAGTACTTC.

This clonotype was counted only a few times. The chain recombines TRBV3-1 with TRBJ2-3; D perhaps matches TRBD1 (5 bases). Per germline, CDR1 LGHDT and CDR2 YNNKEL (reference sequence). Trimming left V 0 bases short and J 3 bases short, with 7 bases between. The length of the CDR3 is 14 residues. CDR3 coding DNA: TGTGCCAGCAGCCAAGAGACAGCTACAGATACGCAGTATTTT. Protein: CASSQETATDTQYF.

Notes on this clonotype: A read error may be the cause here, since a much bigger clone is one base away. J is TRBJ2-5 and V is TRBV2; D could derive from TRBD1 or TRBD2 (5 bases each). Germline loops: CDR1 SNHLY, CDR2 FYNNEI. The CDR3 consists of 12 residues. Trimming shortened V by 3 bases and J by 5 bases, and 7 bases separated the two germline ends. CDR3 DNA sequence: TGTGCCAGCAGTGACTGGGGGGAGACCCAGTACTTC. Protein sequence: CASSDWGETQYF.

This clonotype was counted between two and nine times. The V call is TRBV5-1, the J call TRBJ2-3, with D perhaps TRBD1 (6 bases). The CDR3 is 16 amino acids. Trimming removed 5 bases from V and 1 base from J, with 17 bases in between. Looked up from germline, CDR1 is SGHRS and CDR2 is YFSETQ. The DNA for the CDR3 is TGCGCCAGCAGTCTACAGGGCCCCGGCCGCACAGATACGCAGTATTTT. It encodes CASSLQGPGRTDTQYF.

The rearrangement uses TRBV19 and TRBJ2-2, with 10 bases identical to TRBD1. Germline V gene lookup returns CDR1 LNHDA and CDR2 SQIVND (reference sequence). The CDR3 extends over 16 amino acids. Trimming took 1 base from V and 7 from J; bases not matched to a gene: 6. CDR3 residues: CASSIGGQGYVGELFF. The CDR3 bases are TGTGCCAGTAGTATAGGGGGACAGGGGTACGTCGGGGAGCTGTTTTTT.

In its sample, this clonotype was seen a few times. The V gene is TRBV27, the J gene TRBJ1-6, with TRBD1 matching 7 bases. The junction had 6 bases not matched to a gene; V was cut back by 2 bases and J by 8 bases. CDR1 is MNHEY, CDR2 SMNVEV, per germline (reference sequence). This CDR3 comprises 15 residues. This chain's CDR3 is CASSLGKGAYSPLHF. The CDR3 nucleotides read TGTGCCAGCAGTTTAGGAAAGGGGGCATATTCACCCCTCCACTTT.

J is TRBJ2-5 and V is TRBV19; 8 nucleotides match TRBD2. The CDR3 has 15 amino acids. Trimming took 1 base from V and 5 from J; bases not matched to a gene: 6. Germline-derived CDR1 and CDR2 are LNHDA and SQIVND (reference sequence). The CDR3 sequence is CASSIGGGMIETQYF. The CDR3 nucleotides are TGTGCCAGTAGTATAGGCGGGGGGATGATTGAGACCCAGTACTTC.

The chain carries TRBV6-5 and TRBJ2-1; D is unresolved. V was clipped by 0 bases and J by 9 bases, with 6 bases between them. Germline V lookup: CDR1 MNHEY, CDR2 SVGAGI. This CDR3 is 12 amino acids long. The CDR3 sequence is CASSYSFGEQFF. The CDR3 bases are TGTGCCAGCAGTTACTCGTTTGGTGAGCAGTTCTTC.

V and J are TRBV20-1 and TRBJ2-5; D is tentatively TRBD1 or TRBD2 (7 bases each). Germline V gene sequence: CDR1 DFQATT, CDR2 SNEGSKA (reference sequence). The CDR3 contains 15 residues. V dropped 3 bases and J dropped 2 bases, with 16 bases sitting between them. The DNA for the CDR3 is TGCAGTGCTAGCCCCAGGGGGGGCCTACAAGAGACCCAGTACTTC. The encoded protein is CSASPRGGLQETQYF.

The CDR3 nucleotides read TGTGCCAGCAGTTTATTAGGGGGCAAAAGCAATCAGCCCCAGCATTTT. It specifies CASSLLGGKSNQPQHF. The rearrangement joins TRBV28 to TRBJ1-5, with 7 bases that match TRBD1. The CDR3 sequence is 16 residues long. V lost 1 base and J lost 1; bases outside the gene matches: 4. The germline CDR1 and CDR2 sequences are MDHEN and SYDVKM.

This clonotype was counted ten times or more. The chain carries TRBV15 and TRBJ1-2; unclear D gene. The V end was cut by 5 bases, the J end by 6 bases, with 16 bases between. CDR1 and CDR2 from the germline V gene are LNHNV and YYDKDF (reference sequence). The CDR3 spans 14 residues. The CDR3 DNA reads TGTGCCACCAGCCCTGTTTTGACAACTCATGGCTACACCTTC. It specifies CATSPVLTTHGYTF. Combining the CDR3 with reference TRBV15 and TRBJ1-2 gives the whole variable domain DAMVIQNPRYQVTQFGKPVTLSCSQTLNHNVMYWYQQKSSQAPKLLFHYYDKDFNNEADTPDNFQSRRPNTSFCFLDIRSPGLGDTAMYLCATSPVLTTHGYTFGSGTRLTVV.

This clonotype was seen only a few times. The chain links TRBV10-2 to TRBJ2-7; 14 positions match TRBD2. This CDR3 is built from 16 residues. Germline CDR1 and CDR2: WSHSY and SAAADI. Losses at the gene ends were 6 bases for V and 3 bases for J; bases not matched to a gene: 7. The CDR3 protein is CASRETSGGVFYEQYF. In nucleotides, the CDR3 is TGCGCCAGCAGGGAGACTAGCGGGGGGGTTTTCTACGAGCAGTACTTC.

This clonotype was seen repeatedly, ten times or more. The chain carries TRBV3-1 and TRBJ1-2; D gene ambiguous. The CDR3 loop spans 13 amino acids. Germline CDR1 LGHDT, CDR2 YNNKEL (reference sequence). The V end was cut by 3 bases, the J end by 7 bases, with 12 bases between. The CDR3 coding sequence is TGTGCCAGCAGCCACATTGAGGGCAGTGGCTACACCTTC. Translating gives CASSHIEGSGYTF.

The rearrangement links TRBV28 to TRBJ2-1; D uncertain. The germline V gene has CDR1 MDHEN and CDR2 SYDVKM. This CDR3 is 14 amino acids long. V lost 1 base and J 7 bases, leaving 11 bases between the germline ends. CDR3: CASSLFQDHNEQFF. The CDR3 coding sequence is TGTGCCAGCAGTTTATTTCAAGACCATAATGAGCAGTTCTTC.

The rearrangement uses TRBV6-5 and TRBJ2-1; D is unresolved. V was shortened by 4 bases and J by 10 bases, with 11 bases between the two germline ends. CDR1 and CDR2 from the germline V gene are MNHEY and SVGAGI. The CDR3 is made up of 12 amino acids. For the CDR3, the DNA is TGTGCCAGCAGTTTCAATCGTTGGGAGCAGTTCTTC. Translating it yields CASSFNRWEQFF.

This clonotype appeared a few times. The chain links TRBV9 to TRBJ2-7; TRBD1 aligns across 8 bases. Germline CDR1 reads SGDLS; CDR2 reads YYNGEE. Trimming at V came to 4 bases and at J to 3 bases, leaving 15 bases not matched to a gene. CDR3 length: 17 residues. For the CDR3, the DNA is TGTGCCAGCAGCCCAGGGGGCCTCTCACCCTCGCGCTACGAGCAGTACTTC. The encoded protein is CASSPGGLSPSRYEQYF. The whole variable domain, remainder taken from reference TRBV9 and TRBJ2-7, is DSGVTQTPKHLITATGQRVTLRCSPRSGDLSVYWYQQSLDQGLQFLIQYYNGEERAKGNILERFSAQQFPDLHSELNLSSLELGDSALYFCASSPGGLSPSRYEQYFGPGTRLTVT.

CDR3 DNA: TGTGCCAGCAGTGTCAAGACCTCGCAGTACTTC. Protein product: CASSVKTSQYF. The chain carries TRBV2 and TRBJ2-4, with no clear D. V was shortened by 4 bases and J by 13 bases, with 11 bases between the two germline ends. Germline values: CDR1 SNHLY, CDR2 FYNNEI. CDR3 length: 11 amino acids.

V is TRBV6-2 or TRBV6-3 and J is TRBJ2-7, with D uncertain. With 2 bases removed from V and 2 bases from J, the gap between germline ends came to 7 bases. The CDR3 extends over 13 amino acids. Germline CDR1 reads MNHEY; CDR2 reads SVGEGT. This chain's CDR3 is CASSYSFPYEQYF. CDR3 nucleotides: TGTGCCAGCAGTTACAGCTTCCCCTACGAGCAGTACTTC.

This clonotype appeared a few times. The CDR3 spells CASSLALTTSTNSPLHF. CDR3 DNA: TGTGCCAGCAGCTTAGCTCTGACAACCAGTACCAATTCACCCCTCCACTTT. This chain uses TRBV7-2 with TRBJ1-6; no clear D. V was cut by 0 bases and J by 7 bases, with 16 bases left in between. The CDR3 spans 17 residues. Germline CDR1 reads SGHTA; CDR2 reads FQGNSA.